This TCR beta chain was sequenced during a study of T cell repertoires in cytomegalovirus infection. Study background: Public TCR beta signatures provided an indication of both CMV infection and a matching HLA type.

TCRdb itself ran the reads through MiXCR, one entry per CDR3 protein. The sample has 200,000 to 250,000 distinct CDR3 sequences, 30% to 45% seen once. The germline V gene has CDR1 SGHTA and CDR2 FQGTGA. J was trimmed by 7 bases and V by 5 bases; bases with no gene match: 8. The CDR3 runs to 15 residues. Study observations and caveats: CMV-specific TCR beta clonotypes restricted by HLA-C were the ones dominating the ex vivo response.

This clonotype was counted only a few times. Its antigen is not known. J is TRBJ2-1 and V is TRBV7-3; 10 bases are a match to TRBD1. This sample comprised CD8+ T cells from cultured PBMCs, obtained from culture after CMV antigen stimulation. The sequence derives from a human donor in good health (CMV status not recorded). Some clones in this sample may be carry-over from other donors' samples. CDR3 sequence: CASSAGTGVLNEQFF. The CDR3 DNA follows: TGTGCCAGCAGCGCCGGGACAGGGGTTTTGAATGAGCAGTTCTTC.